The entry below gives a single TCR beta chain sequence along with its context. Its antigen is still unknown. This sample is part of a study of blood T cells in healthy people across ages. Overall study findings and caveats: The study found TCR beta diversity correlated strongly with naive T cell percentage.

Germline V CDR1 and CDR2: SGHRS, YFSETQ. With 3 bases clipped from V and 8 bases from J, the junction kept 4 bases outside the gene matches. The CDR3 spans 13 residues. Primed by a sample-barcoded 5' primer and a J-beta primer mix, a second PCR proceeded for 7 to 11 cycles. Sequencing recovered at least 3 million CDR3-containing paired-end reads from each sample. One entry per CDR3 protein, called by TCRdb with MiXCR from the 5' RACE reads. The sample yields 700,000 or so distinct CDR3 sequences, 40% to 45% seen once. Sequencing was carried out using blood. The sequence was obtained from an elderly man in good health. The V and J genes are TRBV5-1 and TRBJ1-1, with 10 bases identical to TRBD1. Here the CDR3 DNA reads TGCGCCAGCAGCTCCGGGACAGGGGTAGAAGCTTTCTTT. This translates into CASSSGTGVEAFF.